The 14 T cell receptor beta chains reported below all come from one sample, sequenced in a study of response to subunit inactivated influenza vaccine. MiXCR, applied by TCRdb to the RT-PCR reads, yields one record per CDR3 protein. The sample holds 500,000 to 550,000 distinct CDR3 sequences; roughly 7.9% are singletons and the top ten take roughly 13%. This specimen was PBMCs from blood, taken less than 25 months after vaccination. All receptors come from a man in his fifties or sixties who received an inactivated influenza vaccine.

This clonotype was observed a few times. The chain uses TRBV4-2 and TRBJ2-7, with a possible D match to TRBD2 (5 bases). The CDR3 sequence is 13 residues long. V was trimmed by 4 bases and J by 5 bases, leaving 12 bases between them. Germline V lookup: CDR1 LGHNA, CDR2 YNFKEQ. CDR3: CASSLGRADEQYF. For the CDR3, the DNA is TGTGCCAGCAGCCTCGGTCGAGCGGACGAGCAGTACTTC.

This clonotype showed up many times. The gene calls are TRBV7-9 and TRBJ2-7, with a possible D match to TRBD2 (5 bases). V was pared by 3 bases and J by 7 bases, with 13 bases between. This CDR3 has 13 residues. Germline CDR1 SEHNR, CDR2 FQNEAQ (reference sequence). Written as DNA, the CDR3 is TGTGCCAGCAGCTTCGAGACTACGGGGGAGCAGTACTTC. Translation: CASSFETTGEQYF.

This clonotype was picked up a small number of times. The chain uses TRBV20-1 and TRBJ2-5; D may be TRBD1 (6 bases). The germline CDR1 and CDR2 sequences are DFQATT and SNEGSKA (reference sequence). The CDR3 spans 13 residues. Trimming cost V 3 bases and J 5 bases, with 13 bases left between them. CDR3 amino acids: CSARGARSETQYF. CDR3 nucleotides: TGCAGTGCTAGGGGGGCTAGGAGTGAGACCCAGTACTTC.

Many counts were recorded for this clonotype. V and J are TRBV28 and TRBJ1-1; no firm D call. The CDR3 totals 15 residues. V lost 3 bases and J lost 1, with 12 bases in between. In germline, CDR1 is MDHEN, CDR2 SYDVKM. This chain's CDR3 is CASSFGLNTNTEAFF. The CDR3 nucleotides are TGTGCCAGCAGTTTCGGTTTGAATACGAACACTGAAGCTTTCTTT.

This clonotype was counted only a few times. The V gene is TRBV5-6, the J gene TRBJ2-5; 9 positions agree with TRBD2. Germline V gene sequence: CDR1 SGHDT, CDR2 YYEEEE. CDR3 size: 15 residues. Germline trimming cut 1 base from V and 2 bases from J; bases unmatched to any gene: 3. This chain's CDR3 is CASSLPLAGQETQYF. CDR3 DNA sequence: TGTGCCAGCAGCTTGCCGCTAGCGGGACAAGAGACCCAGTACTTC.

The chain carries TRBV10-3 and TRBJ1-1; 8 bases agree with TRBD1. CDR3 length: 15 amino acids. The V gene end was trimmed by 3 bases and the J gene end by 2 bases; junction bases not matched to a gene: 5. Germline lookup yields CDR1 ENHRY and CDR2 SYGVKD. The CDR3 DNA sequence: TGTGCCATCAGTGACGCAGGGGGCCGAAACACTGAAGCTTTCTTT. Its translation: CAISDAGGRNTEAFF.

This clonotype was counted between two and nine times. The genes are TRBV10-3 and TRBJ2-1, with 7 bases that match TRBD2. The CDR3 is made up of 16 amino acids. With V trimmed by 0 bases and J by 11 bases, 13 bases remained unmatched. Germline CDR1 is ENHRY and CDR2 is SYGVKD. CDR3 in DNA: TGTGCCATCAGTGAGTCGAATTTGGCGGGGGTTCGAAAGCAGTTCTTC. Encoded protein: CAISESNLAGVRKQFF.

CDR3 in amino acids: CASSEAFPLAEAFF. For the CDR3, the DNA is TGTGCCAGCAGTGAAGCGTTCCCTCTGGCTGAAGCTTTCTTT. The V and J genes are TRBV6-1 and TRBJ1-1; D is ambiguous. V was cut by 0 bases and J by 6 bases, with 11 bases left in between. The germline CDR1 and CDR2 sequences are MNHNS and SASEGT. CDR3 length equals 14 residues.

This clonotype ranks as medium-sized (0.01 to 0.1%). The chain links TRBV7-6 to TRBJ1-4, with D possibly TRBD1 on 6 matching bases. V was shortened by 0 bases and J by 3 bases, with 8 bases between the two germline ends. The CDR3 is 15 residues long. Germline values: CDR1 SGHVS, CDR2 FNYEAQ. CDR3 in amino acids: CASSLATGPNEKLFF. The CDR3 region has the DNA TGTGCCAGCAGCTTAGCAACAGGGCCTAATGAAAAACTGTTTTTT. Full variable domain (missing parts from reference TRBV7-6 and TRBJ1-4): GAGVSQSPRYKVTKRGQDVALRCDPISGHVSLYWYRQALGQGPEFLTYFNYEAQQDKSGLPNDRFSAERPEGSISTLTIQRTEQRDSAMYRCASSLATGPNEKLFFGSGTQLSVL.

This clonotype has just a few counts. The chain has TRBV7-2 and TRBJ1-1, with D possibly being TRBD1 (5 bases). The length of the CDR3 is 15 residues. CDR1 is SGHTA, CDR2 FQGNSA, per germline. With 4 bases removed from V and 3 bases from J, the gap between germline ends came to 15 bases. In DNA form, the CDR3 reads TGTGCCAGCAGCTCCTCCCCGGGGGTCTACACTGAAGCTTTCTTT. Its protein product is CASSSSPGVYTEAFF.

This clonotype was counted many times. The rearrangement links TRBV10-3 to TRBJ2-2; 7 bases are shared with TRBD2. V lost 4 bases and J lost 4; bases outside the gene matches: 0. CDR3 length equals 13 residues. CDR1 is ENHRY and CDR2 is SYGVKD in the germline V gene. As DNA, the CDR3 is TGTGCCATCAGTGTAGCGGGCACCGGGGAGCTGTTTTTT. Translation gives CAISVAGTGELFF.

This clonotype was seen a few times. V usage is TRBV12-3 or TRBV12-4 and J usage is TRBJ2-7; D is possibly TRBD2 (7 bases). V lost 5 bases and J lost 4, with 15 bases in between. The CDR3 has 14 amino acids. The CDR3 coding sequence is TGTGCCAGCAGTAAAGGGGGAGGGCAATACGAGCAGTACTTC. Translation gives CASSKGGGQYEQYF.

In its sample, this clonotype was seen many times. The chain's CDR3 is CAIKPGQDPYEQYF. The CDR3 nucleotides are TGTGCCATCAAGCCGGGACAGGACCCCTACGAGCAGTACTTC. The chain joins TRBV10-3 to TRBJ2-7; 8 bases map to TRBD1. Germline lookup yields CDR1 ENHRY and CDR2 SYGVKD. With 7 bases clipped from V and 2 bases from J, the junction kept 7 bases outside the gene matches. CDR3 size: 14 residues.

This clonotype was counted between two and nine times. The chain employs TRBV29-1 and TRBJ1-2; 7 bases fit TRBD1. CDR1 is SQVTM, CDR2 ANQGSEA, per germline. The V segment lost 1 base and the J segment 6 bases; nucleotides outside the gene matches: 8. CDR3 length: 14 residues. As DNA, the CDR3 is TGCAGCGTTGAAGTAAAGGGCCAGGGGGATGGCTACACCTTC. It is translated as CSVEVKGQGDGYTF.